One and the same sample provided the 26 T cell receptor beta chains below, sequenced in a study of Tregs in tolerant kidney transplant recipients. Only in-frame clones appear in the TCRdb table, and some are missing; sequencing was by immunoSEQ multiplex PCR. The sample shows 54,000 or so clones, about 90% of them seen only once. Mixed chimerism was transient after nonmyeloablative marrow transplants from related graft donors. Sequenced here: CD8+ T cells from blood (PBMCs), sampled 24 months after the transplant. These receptor sequences come from a human patient who received a combined kidney and bone marrow transplant. Some T cells may have originated in the graft donor.

This clone was seen just once. The gene calls are TRBV28 and TRBJ2-4; D not resolved. Trimming left V 7 bases short and J 6 bases short, with 7 bases between. CDR3 length equals 11 residues. Germline CDR1 reads MDHEN; CDR2 reads SYDVKM. The CDR3 nucleotides read TGTGCCAGCATCCGCGGAAACATTCAGTACTTC. Translation gives CASIRGNIQYF.

The chain is built from TRBV28 and TRBJ1-2; D gene unclear. Germline values: CDR1 MDHEN, CDR2 SYDVKM. The V end was cut by 4 bases, the J end by 5 bases, with 20 bases between. The CDR3 sequence is 16 residues long. The CDR3 coding sequence is TGTGCCAGCAGTTCGTCCTGGCAAAACCACAATTATGGCTACACCTTC. Amino acid sequence: CASSSSWQNHNYGYTF.

V gene TRBV29-1 combines with J gene TRBJ2-1, with 11 bases matching TRBD2. This CDR3 contains 15 residues. V shed 6 bases and J 14 bases; nucleotides not matched to a gene: 18. Per germline, CDR1 SQVTM and CDR2 ANQGSEA. CDR3 in DNA: TGCAGCGTCTCCCCCCGGGGACTAGCGGAAACCCTGGAGTTCTTC. This gives the protein CSVSPRGLAETLEFF.

About this clone: This sample includes further DNA sequences coding for the same CDR3. The gene calls are TRBV29-1 and TRBJ2-5; TRBD1 aligns across 10 bases. The trim removed 8 bases at V and 5 bases at J, leaving 5 bases unmatched. Germline loops: CDR1 SQVTM, CDR2 ANQGSEA. The length of the CDR3 is 12 residues. The CDR3 region is CSQKGQGETQYF. In DNA, the CDR3 is TGCAGCCAAAAGGGACAGGGGGAGACCCAGTACTTC.

The chain is built from TRBV4-1 and TRBJ2-5; no clear D gene. Trimming shortened V by 8 bases and J by 4 bases, and 20 bases separated the two germline ends. CDR3 length equals 15 residues. Germline CDR1 is MGHRA and CDR2 is YSYEKL. The CDR3 protein is CASGNTGPGVETQYF. The CDR3 region has the DNA TGCGCCAGCGGCAATACTGGGCCTGGTGTAGAGACCCAGTACTTC.

The CDR3 sequence is CASSLGTGGGQPQHF. The DNA of the CDR3 is TGTGCCAGCAGCTTGGGAACGGGCGGAGGGCAGCCCCAGCATTTT. This chain connects TRBV5-5 to TRBJ1-5; no firm D call. Germline CDR1 is SGHKS and CDR2 is YYEKEE (reference sequence). Trimming left V 0 bases short and J 7 bases short, with 14 bases between. The CDR3 has 15 residues. The complete variable domain, with remaining parts taken from reference TRBV5-5 and TRBJ1-5, reads DAGVTQSPTHLIKTRGQQVTLRCSPISGHKSVSWYQQVLGQGPQFIFQYYEKEERGRGNFPDRFSARQFPNYSSELNVNALLLGDSALYLCASSLGTGGGQPQHFGDGTRLSIL.

In regard to this clone: A junction boundary mismatches the germline segment, possibly from a read error. Other DNA sequences in the sample encode the same CDR3. The chain uses TRBV15 and TRBJ1-1, with unresolved D. CDR1 LNHNV and CDR2 YYDKDF come from the germline V gene (reference sequence). The CDR3 consists of 15 residues. CDR3 bases: TGTGCCACCAGCAGAGTTGGAGGTGGGCTCCCCGAAGCCTTCTTT. Its translation: CATSRVGGGLPEAFF.

The chain is built from TRBV5-1 and TRBJ2-2, with 10 bases identical to TRBD1. The CDR3 is 14 residues long. Germline V gene data show CDR1 as SGHRS and CDR2 as YFSETQ. V shed 4 bases and J 7 bases; nucleotides not matched to a gene: 4. The CDR3 DNA reads as TGCGCCAGCAGCACCCGGACAGGGGGCGGGGAGCTGTTTTTT. Its protein is CASSTRTGGGELFF.

This clone is a singleton in its sample. The chain joins TRBV19 to TRBJ1-3; D is unresolved. Trimming took off 2 bases at V and 0 bases at J, with 14 bases between the two ends. This CDR3 is built from 17 residues. Germline CDR1 LNHDA, CDR2 SQIVND (reference sequence). The CDR3 coding sequence is TGTGCCAGTAGTATATCCCCAGCGATTCGCTCTGGAAACACCATATATTTT. Encoded protein: CASSISPAIRSGNTIYF.

Only one count was recorded for this clone. The chain couples TRBV19 to TRBJ2-1, with 9 bases identical to TRBD2. The V segment lost 5 bases and the J segment 6 bases; nucleotides outside the gene matches: 2. From germline, CDR1 is LNHDA and CDR2 SQIVND (reference sequence). The CDR3 totals 13 residues. The CDR3 spells CASSELAGNEQFF. As DNA, the CDR3 is TGTGCCAGTAGTGAACTAGCGGGCAATGAGCAGTTCTTC.

This clone is deemed medium-sized. V is TRBV7-9 and J is TRBJ1-4; D is ambiguous. In germline, CDR1 is SEHNR, CDR2 FQNEAQ (reference sequence). V lost 3 bases and J 7 bases, leaving 12 bases between the germline ends. CDR3 size: 14 residues. Written as DNA, the CDR3 is TGTGCCAGCAGCTTGATTTCGGTTGGTGAAAAACTGTTTTTT. Translation: CASSLISVGEKLFF.

V is TRBV11-2 and J is TRBJ2-7, with 10 positions matching TRBD1. V lost 3 bases, J lost 7 bases, and 0 bases stayed unmatched. The CDR3 is 12 amino acids. CDR1 and CDR2 from the germline V gene are SGHAT and FQNNGV. CDR3 nucleotide sequence: TGTGCCAGCAGCTTGGGACAGGGGGAGCAGTACTTC. It translates to CASSLGQGEQYF.

The gene calls are TRBV2 and TRBJ2-1; 10 nucleotides match TRBD2. This CDR3 has 14 amino acids. CDR1 is SNHLY, CDR2 FYNNEI, per germline. V gave up 5 bases and J gave up 7 bases; unmatched junction bases: 5. The CDR3 region is CASSLAGGINEQFF. The CDR3 nucleotides read TGTGCCAGCAGTTTAGCGGGAGGCATAAATGAGCAGTTCTTC.

The chain joins TRBV29-1 to TRBJ2-5; 10 bases line up with TRBD1. This CDR3 has 16 residues. Trimming took 1 base from V and 1 from J; bases not matched to a gene: 6. CDR1 SQVTM and CDR2 ANQGSEA come from the germline V gene. DNA of the CDR3: TGCAGCGTTGAAGCCGGGACAGGGGTCCCCCAAGAGACCCAGTACTTC. Protein product: CSVEAGTGVPQETQYF.

The gene calls are TRBV27 and TRBJ2-1; D might be TRBD2 (6 bases). Trimming pared 6 bases from V and 1 base from J, leaving 19 bases between. The CDR3 is 17 residues long. CDR1 is MNHEY, CDR2 SMNVEV, per germline (reference sequence). CDR3: CASRIRGSGPSYNEQFF. The CDR3, as DNA: TGTGCCAGCAGGATCCGGGGGTCGGGACCTTCCTACAATGAGCAGTTCTTC.

The genes are TRBV7-3 and TRBJ2-1; the match to TRBD2 covers 12 bases. The CDR3 covers 15 residues. V lost 2 bases to trimming and J lost 4 bases; unmatched junction nucleotides: 0. The germline V gene has CDR1 SGHTA and CDR2 FQGTGA. CDR3 loop: CASSLLAGGYNEQFF. In DNA, the CDR3 is TGTGCCAGCAGCTTACTAGCGGGAGGGTACAATGAGCAGTTCTTC.

This chain joins TRBV19 and TRBJ2-2, with 8 bases that match TRBD2. This CDR3 is 15 amino acids long. Trimming removed 10 bases from V and 6 bases from J; junction bases left unmatched: 13. Germline V lookup: CDR1 LNHDA, CDR2 SQIVND (reference sequence). The CDR3 here is CATQPGTRGSGELFF. The CDR3 DNA is TGTGCCACCCAACCGGGGACTAGAGGGTCCGGGGAGCTGTTTTTT.

The table lists this clone with a few counts. This chain uses TRBV14 with TRBJ2-7; possibly TRBD2 for D (5 bases). V gave up 6 bases and J gave up 1 base, with 10 bases separating them. Per the germline V gene, CDR1 is SGHDN and CDR2 is FVKESK. CDR3 length: 13 amino acids. The CDR3 DNA follows: TGTGCCAGCAGTACTAGTAAGTCCTACGAGCAGTACTTC. Its translation: CASSTSKSYEQYF.

The DNA of the CDR3 is TGTGCATCATTTCTCCAGGTCCCCTATGGCTACACCTTC. Encoded protein: CASFLQVPYGYTF. The chain carries TRBV30 and TRBJ1-2; D is undetermined. Per the germline V gene, CDR1 is GTSNPN and CDR2 is SVGIG (reference sequence). The CDR3 covers 13 residues. Drawing the rest from reference TRBV30 and TRBJ1-2, the complete variable domain is SQTIHQWPATLVQPVGSPLSLECTVEGTSNPNLYWYRQAAGRGLQLLFYSVGIGQISSEVPQNLSASRPQDRQFILSSKKLLLSDSGFYLCASFLQVPYGYTFGSGTRLTVV.

The chain recombines TRBV2 with TRBJ1-1; no clear D gene. CDR1 is SNHLY and CDR2 is FYNNEI in the germline V gene. This CDR3 has 12 amino acids. V was cut by 1 base and J by 8 bases, with 8 bases left in between. The CDR3, as DNA: TGTGCCAGCAGTGAAGGGGCAGACGAAGCTTTCTTT. It is translated as CASSEGADEAFF.

The chain joins TRBV4-3 to TRBJ2-5, with a possible D match to TRBD1 (6 bases). Germline CDR1 and CDR2: LGHNA and YSLEER. This CDR3 has 16 residues. With 4 bases removed from V and 5 bases from J, the gap between germline ends came to 20 bases. The CDR3 reads CASSPRGSGAEETQYF. DNA of the CDR3: TGCGCCAGCAGCCCGAGAGGTTCAGGGGCGGAGGAGACCCAGTACTTC.

The chain has TRBV19 and TRBJ1-5; possibly TRBD1 for D (5 bases). V was shortened by 2 bases and J by 6 bases, with 14 bases between the two germline ends. CDR3 length: 15 residues. The germline V gene encodes CDR1 LNHDA and CDR2 SQIVND (reference sequence). The CDR3 coding sequence is TGTGCCAGTAGTATATCAGGGTTTATAGGTCAGCCCCAGCATTTT. This sequence encodes CASSISGFIGQPQHF.

The chain is built from TRBV15 and TRBJ2-1; 15 bases match TRBD2. After removal of 2 bases from V and 7 bases from J, the junction contained 6 bases not matched to a gene. Germline CDR1 LNHNV, CDR2 YYDKDF (reference sequence). The CDR3 loop spans 17 amino acids. The CDR3 DNA sequence: TGTGCCACCAGCAGAAGGCCGGGGACTAGCGGGAGGAATGAGCAGTTCTTC. Its translation is CATSRRPGTSGRNEQFF.

This clone has a handful of counts. V usage is TRBV5-6 and J usage is TRBJ2-1, with TRBD2 matching over 7 bases. The CDR3 spans 14 residues. CDR1 and CDR2 (germline): SGHDT, YYEEEE. V dropped 2 bases and J dropped 4; count of bases not matched to a gene: 3. This CDR3 reads CASSLELAYNEQFF. DNA of the CDR3: TGTGCCAGCAGCTTAGAACTAGCGTACAATGAGCAGTTCTTC. Based on the CDR3 plus reference TRBV5-6 and TRBJ2-1, the full variable domain is DAGVTQSPTHLIKTRGQQVTLRCSPKSGHDTVSWYQQALGQGPQFIFQYYEEEERQRGNFPDRFSGHQFPNYSSELNVNALLLGDSALYLCASSLELAYNEQFFGPGTRLTVL.

This chain uses TRBV29-1 with TRBJ2-5; TRBD1 matches at 7 bases. The CDR3 loop spans 16 amino acids. Per the germline V gene, CDR1 is SQVTM and CDR2 is ANQGSEA. J was trimmed by 2 bases and V by 4 bases; bases with no gene match: 13. The CDR3 nucleotides read TGCAGCGTTGTACGCCTAGACAGGGATGGGCAAGAGACCCAGTACTTC. It specifies CSVVRLDRDGQETQYF.

The V gene is TRBV7-3, the J gene TRBJ1-1, with 11 nucleotides matching TRBD1. The CDR3 contains 15 residues. CDR1 SGHTA and CDR2 FQGTGA come from the germline V gene. With 6 bases clipped from V and 4 bases from J, the junction kept 7 bases outside the gene matches. Here the CDR3 reads CASSSTGTGGTEAFF. The CDR3 DNA reads as TGTGCCAGCAGTTCAACCGGGACAGGGGGCACTGAAGCTTTCTTT. Based on the CDR3 plus reference TRBV7-3 and TRBJ1-1, the full variable domain is GAGVSQTPSNKVTEKGKYVELRCDPISGHTALYWYRQSLGQGPEFLIYFQGTGAADDSGLPNDRFFAVRPEGSVSTLKIQRTERGDSAVYLCASSSTGTGGTEAFFGQGTRLTVV.